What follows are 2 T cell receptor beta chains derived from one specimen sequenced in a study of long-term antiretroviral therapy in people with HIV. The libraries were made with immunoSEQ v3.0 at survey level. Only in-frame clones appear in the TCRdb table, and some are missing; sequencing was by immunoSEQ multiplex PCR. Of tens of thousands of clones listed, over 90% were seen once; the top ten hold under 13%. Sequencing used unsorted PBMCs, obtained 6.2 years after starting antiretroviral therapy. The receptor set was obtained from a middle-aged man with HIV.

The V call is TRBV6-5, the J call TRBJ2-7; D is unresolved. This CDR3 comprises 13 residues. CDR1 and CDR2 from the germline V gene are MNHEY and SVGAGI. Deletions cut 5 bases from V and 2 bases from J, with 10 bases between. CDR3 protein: CASSHKPPYEQYF. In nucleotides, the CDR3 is TGTGCCAGCAGTCACAAGCCTCCCTACGAGCAGTACTTC.

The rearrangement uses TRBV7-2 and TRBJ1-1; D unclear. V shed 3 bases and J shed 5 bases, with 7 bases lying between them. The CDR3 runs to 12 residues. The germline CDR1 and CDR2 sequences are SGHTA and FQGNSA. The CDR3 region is CASSFHKTEAFF. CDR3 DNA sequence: TGTGCCAGCAGCTTTCATAAAACTGAAGCTTTCTTT.